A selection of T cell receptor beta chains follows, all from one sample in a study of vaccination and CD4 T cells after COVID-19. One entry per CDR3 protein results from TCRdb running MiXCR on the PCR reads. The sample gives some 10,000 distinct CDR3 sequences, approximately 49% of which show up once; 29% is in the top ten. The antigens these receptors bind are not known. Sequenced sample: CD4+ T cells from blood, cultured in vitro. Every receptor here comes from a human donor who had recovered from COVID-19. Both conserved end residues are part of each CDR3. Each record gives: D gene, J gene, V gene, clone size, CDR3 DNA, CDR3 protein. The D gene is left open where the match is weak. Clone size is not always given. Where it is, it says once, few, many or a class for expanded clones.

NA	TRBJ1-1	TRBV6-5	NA	TGTGCCAGCAGTTACTCGCCCCACCGTACTGAAGCTTTCTTT	CASSYSPHRTEAFF
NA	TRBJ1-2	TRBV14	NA	TGTGCCAGCAGCCAACAGGGGACCTATGGCTACACCTTC	CASSQQGTYGYTF
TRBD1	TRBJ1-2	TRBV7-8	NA	TGTGCCAGCAGCCTGCGGACAGGGGTTAACTATGGCTACACCTTC	CASSLRTGVNYGYTF
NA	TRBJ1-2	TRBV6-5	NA	TGTGCCAGCAGTTACTCTCCAGGGAACTATGGCTACACCTTC	CASSYSPGNYGYTF
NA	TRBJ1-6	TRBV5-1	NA	TGCGCCAGCAGCCCCGGTTGGACAGCTAATTCACCCCTCCACTTT	CASSPGWTANSPLHF
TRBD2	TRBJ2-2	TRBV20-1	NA	TGCAGTGCTACCTCCGGGACTAGCACCGGGGAGCTGTTTTTT	CSATSGTSTGELFF
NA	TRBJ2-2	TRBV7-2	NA	TGTGCCAGCAGCTTAGGTCTTCACACCGGGGAGCTGTTTTTT	CASSLGLHTGELFF
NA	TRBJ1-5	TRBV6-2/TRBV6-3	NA	TGTGCCAGCAGTTACTCGAGAGGTAGAGCGACTCGGGGGGCTAATCAGCCCCAGCATTTT	CASSYSRGRATRGANQPQHF
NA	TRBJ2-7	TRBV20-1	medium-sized	TGCAGTGCTAGAGATCCTCTGCACGAGCAGTACTTC	CSARDPLHEQYF
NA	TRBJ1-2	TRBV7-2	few	TGTGCCAGCAGCCTGACGGAAGCTAACTATGGCTACACCTTC	CASSLTEANYGYTF
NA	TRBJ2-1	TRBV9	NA	TGTGCCAGCAGCGGGGGCGCGGGCTCCTACAATGAGCAGTTCTTC	CASSGGAGSYNEQFF
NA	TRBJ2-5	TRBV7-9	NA	TGTGCCAGCAGCTTAGCGGAGGGCCGACAAGAGACCCAGTACTTC	CASSLAEGRQETQYF
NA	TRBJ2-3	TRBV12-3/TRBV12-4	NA	TGTGCCAGCAGTTTTCAGATTCTCGGGGGATCGGATACGCAGTATTTT	CASSFQILGGSDTQYF
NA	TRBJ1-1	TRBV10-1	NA	TGCGCCAGCAGTCAAAATCAAGGCGGGGGATGGAACACTGAAGCTTTCTTT	CASSQNQGGGWNTEAFF
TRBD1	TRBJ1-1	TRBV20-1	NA	TGCAGTGCTAGAGTTACGCAGGGGGACACTGAAGCTTTCTTT	CSARVTQGDTEAFF
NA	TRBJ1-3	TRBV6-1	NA	TGTGCCAGCAGTGAAGTTGGGGGCCACACCATATATTTT	CASSEVGGHTIYF
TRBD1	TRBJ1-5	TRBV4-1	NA	TGCGCCAGCAGCCAAGAGGTTCCTCAGGGGGGCAATCAGCCCCAGCATTTT	CASSQEVPQGGNQPQHF
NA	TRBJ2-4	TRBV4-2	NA	TGTGCCAGCAGCCAAGATCTTCAAGGACTAGCCAAAAACATTCAGTACTTC	CASSQDLQGLAKNIQYF
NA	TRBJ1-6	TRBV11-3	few	TGTGCCAGCAGCTTAGGGCAGTATGATGCACCCCTCCACTTT	CASSLGQYDAPLHF
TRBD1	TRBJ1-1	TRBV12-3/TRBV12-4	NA	TGTGCCAGCAGCACAAGACAGGGAGGGACTGAAGCTTTCTTT	CASSTRQGGTEAFF
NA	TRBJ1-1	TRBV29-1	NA	TGCAGCGTTCAAGAGGGGGACACTGAAGCTTTCTTT	CSVQEGDTEAFF
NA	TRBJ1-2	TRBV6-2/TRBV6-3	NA	TGTGCCAGCCGAAGGCAGGGGTCTAACTATGGCTACACCTTC	CASRRQGSNYGYTF
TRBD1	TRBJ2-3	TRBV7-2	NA	TGTGCCAGCAGCTTAACCCGGACAGGGGCAGATACGCAGTATTTT	CASSLTRTGADTQYF
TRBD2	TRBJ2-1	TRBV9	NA	TGTGCCAGCAGTCGGATTGGAGGTAGCGGGGTACTGTACAATGAGCAGTTCTTC	CASSRIGGSGVLYNEQFF
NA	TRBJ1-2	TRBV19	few	TGTGCCAGTAGTATAGATGGCAGACCCTATGGCTACACCTTC	CASSIDGRPYGYTF
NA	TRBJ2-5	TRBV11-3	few	TGTGCCAGCAGCGGCCGGGGGACCCAGTACTTC	CASSGRGTQYF
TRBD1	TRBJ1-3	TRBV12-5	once	TGTGCTAGTGGTTTGACAGGGACAGGTAGAAAGCCTGGAAACACCATATATTTT	CASGLTGTGRKPGNTIYF
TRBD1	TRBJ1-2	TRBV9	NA	TGTGCCAGCAGCGCCGACAGGGGAGGCTACACCTTC	CASSADRGGYTF
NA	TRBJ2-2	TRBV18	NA	TGTGCCAGCTCACCATGGACAGAGAACACCGGGGAGCTGTTTTTT	CASSPWTENTGELFF
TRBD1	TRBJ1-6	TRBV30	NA	TGTGCCTGGGATGACAGGGGCGGGGGATCACCCCTCCACTTT	CAWDDRGGGSPLHF
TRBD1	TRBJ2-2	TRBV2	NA	TGTGCCAGCGGTATGGGTACAGGGGAGTCCGGGGAGCTGTTTTTT	CASGMGTGESGELFF
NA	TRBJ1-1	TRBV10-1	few	TGCGCCAGTACCCCTGGCAGAAAGAACACTGAAGCTTTCTTT	CASTPGRKNTEAFF
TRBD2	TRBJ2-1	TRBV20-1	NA	TGCAGTGCTAGAGATGTAACTAGCGGGGGCTCCTACAATGAGCAGTTCTTC	CSARDVTSGGSYNEQFF
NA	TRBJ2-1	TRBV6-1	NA	TGTGCCAGCAGTGAGCGGGGGCGAATTGTCTACAATGAGCAGTTCTTC	CASSERGRIVYNEQFF
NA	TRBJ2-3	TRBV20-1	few	TGCAGTGTATCGGGCGGCACAGATACGCAGTATTTT	CSVSGGTDTQYF
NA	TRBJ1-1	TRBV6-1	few	TGTGCCAGCAGTCCAAAGACAGTAAAGGGCACTGAAGCTTTCTTT	CASSPKTVKGTEAFF
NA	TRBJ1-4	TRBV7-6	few	TGTGCCAGCAGCTTAGCTCTTCGGGAAAAACTGTTTTTT	CASSLALREKLFF
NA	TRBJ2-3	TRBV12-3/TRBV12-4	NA	TGTGCCAGCAGTTTAATAGATACGCAGTATTTT	CASSLIDTQYF
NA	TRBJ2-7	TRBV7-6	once	TGTGCCAGCAGCTTATCCGCCGTAGGAGCCTACGAGCAGTACTTC	CASSLSAVGAYEQYF
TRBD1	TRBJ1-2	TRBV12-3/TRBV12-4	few	TGTGCCAGCAGTGCATCAGGGGGCGCTAGGCTAGACTATGGCTACACCTTC	CASSASGGARLDYGYTF
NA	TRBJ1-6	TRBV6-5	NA	TGTGCCAGCAGTTACTCGGAGGGCCAGTCCTATAATTCACCCCTCCACTTT	CASSYSEGQSYNSPLHF
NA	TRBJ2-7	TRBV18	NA	TGTGCCAGCTCCGCTACCCACGGTCCACCTACCTACGAGCAGTACTTC	CASSATHGPPTYEQYF
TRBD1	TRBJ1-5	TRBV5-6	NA	TGTGCCAGCAGTCCGACAGGGAGAAATCAGCCCCAGCATTTT	CASSPTGRNQPQHF
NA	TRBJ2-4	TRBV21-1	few	TGTGCCAGCAGCAAAGGACGGACAGGGGTCCCGACGCCCAAAAACATTCAGTACTTC	CASSKGRTGVPTPKNIQYF
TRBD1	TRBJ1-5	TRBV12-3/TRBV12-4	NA	TGTGCCAGCAGAAACACAGGGGTCGATCAGCCCCAGCATTTT	CASRNTGVDQPQHF
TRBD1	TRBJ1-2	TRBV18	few	TGTGCCAGCATGGACAGGGTCGGGTATGGCTACACCTTC	CASMDRVGYGYTF
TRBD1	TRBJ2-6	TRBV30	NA	TGTGCCTGGAGTCAGGGGGCGTCGGGGGCCAACGTCCTGACTTTC	CAWSQGASGANVLTF
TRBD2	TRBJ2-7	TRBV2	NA	TGTGCCAGCAGCTCGAGCGGGGTCTCCTACGAGCAGTACTTC	CASSSSGVSYEQYF
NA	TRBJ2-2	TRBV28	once	TGTGCCAGCAGTTTCCGAGGTCTCGGGACCGGGGAGCTGTTTTTT	CASSFRGLGTGELFF
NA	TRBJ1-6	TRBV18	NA	TGTGCCAGCTCCCCGGGGCGCCGGTTGGGGACTTCACCCCTCCACTTT	CASSPGRRLGTSPLHF
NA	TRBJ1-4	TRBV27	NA	TGTGCCAGCAGTTTAGGGAATGAAAAACTGTTTTTT	CASSLGNEKLFF
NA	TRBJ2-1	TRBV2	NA	TGTGCCAGCAGTTACAGGCGTACGGATGAGCAGTTCTTC	CASSYRRTDEQFF
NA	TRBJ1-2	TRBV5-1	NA	TGCGCCAGCAGCTCGGGGGAAGGGGCCTATGGCTACACCTTC	CASSSGEGAYGYTF
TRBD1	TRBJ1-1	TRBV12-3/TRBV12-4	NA	TGTGCCAGCAGCCTCACAGGGGGACCTGCTTTCTTT	CASSLTGGPAFF
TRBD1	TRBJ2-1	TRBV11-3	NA	TGTGCCAGCGGGACCCGACAGGGAGATTACAATGAGCAGTTCTTC	CASGTRQGDYNEQFF
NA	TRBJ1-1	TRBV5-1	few	TGCGCCAGCAGCTTGGGGGCAGCGAACACTGAAGCTTTCTTT	CASSLGAANTEAFF